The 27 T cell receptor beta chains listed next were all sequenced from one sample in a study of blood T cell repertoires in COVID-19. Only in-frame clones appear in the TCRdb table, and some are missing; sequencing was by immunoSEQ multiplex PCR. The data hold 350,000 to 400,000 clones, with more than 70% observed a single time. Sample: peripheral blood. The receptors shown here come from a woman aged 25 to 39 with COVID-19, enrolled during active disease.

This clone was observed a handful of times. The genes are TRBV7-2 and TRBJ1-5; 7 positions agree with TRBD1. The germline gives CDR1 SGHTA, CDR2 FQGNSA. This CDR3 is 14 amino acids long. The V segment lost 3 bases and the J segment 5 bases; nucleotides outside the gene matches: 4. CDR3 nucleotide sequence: TGTGCCAGCAGCTTGGGAGGACAGGATCAGCCCCAGCATTTT. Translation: CASSLGGQDQPQHF.

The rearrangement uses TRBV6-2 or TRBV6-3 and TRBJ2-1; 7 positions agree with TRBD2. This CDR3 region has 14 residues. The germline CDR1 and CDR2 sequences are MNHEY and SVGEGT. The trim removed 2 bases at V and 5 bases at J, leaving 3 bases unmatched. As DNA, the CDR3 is TGTGCCAGCAGTTACCCCGGGACTAACAATGAGCAGTTCTTC. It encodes CASSYPGTNNEQFF.

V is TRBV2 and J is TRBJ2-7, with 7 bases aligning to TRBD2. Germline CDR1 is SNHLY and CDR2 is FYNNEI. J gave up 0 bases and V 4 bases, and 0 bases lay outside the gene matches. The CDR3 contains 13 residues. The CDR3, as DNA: TGTGCCAGCAGTGGCGGGAGCTCCTACGAGCAGTACGTC. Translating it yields CASSGGSSYEQYV.

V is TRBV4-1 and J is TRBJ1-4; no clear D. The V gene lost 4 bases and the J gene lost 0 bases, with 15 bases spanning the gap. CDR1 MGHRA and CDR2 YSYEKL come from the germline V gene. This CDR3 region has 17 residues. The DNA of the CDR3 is TGCGCCAGCAGCCCGAAAGATGTAACAGCAACTAATGAAAAACTGTTTTTT. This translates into CASSPKDVTATNEKLFF.

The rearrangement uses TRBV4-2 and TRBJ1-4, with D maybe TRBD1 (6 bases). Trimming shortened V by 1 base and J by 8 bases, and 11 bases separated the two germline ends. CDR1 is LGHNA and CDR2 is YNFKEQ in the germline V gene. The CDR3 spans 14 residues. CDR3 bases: TGTGCCAGCAGCCAAGGAGGGGGATGGGAAAAACTGTTTTTT. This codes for CASSQGGGWEKLFF.

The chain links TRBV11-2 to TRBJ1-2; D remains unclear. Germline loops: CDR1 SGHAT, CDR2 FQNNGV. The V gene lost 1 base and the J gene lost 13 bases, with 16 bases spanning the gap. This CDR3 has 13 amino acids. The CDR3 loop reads CASSLGGPPLSTF. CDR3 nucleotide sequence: TGTGCCAGCAGCTTAGGTGGGCCCCCCTTAAGCACCTTC.

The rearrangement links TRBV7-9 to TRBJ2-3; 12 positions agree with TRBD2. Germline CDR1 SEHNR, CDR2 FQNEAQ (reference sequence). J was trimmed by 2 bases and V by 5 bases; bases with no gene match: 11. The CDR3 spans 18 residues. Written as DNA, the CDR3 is TGTGCCAGCAGCCCCCGACTAGCGGGGGCCTCCCCCACAGATACGCAGTATTTT. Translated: CASSPRLAGASPTDTQYF.

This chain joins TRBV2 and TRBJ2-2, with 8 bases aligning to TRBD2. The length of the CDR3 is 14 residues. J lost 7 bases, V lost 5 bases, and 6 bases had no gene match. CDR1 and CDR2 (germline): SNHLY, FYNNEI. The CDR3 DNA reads TGTGCCAGCAGTCGCCGGGAGGGCCGCGGGGAGCTGTTTTTT. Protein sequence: CASSRREGRGELFF. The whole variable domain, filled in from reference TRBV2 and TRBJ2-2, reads EPEVTQTPSHQVTQMGQEVILRCVPISNHLYFYWYRQILGQKVEFLVSFYNNEISEKSEIFDDQFSVERPDGSNFTLKIRSTKLEDSAMYFCASSRREGRGELFFGEGSRLTVL.

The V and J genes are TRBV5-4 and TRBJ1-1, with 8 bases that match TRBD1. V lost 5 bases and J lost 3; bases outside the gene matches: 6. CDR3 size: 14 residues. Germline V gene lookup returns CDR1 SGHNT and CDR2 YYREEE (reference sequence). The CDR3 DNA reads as TGTGCCAGCAGGAATAACAGGGGGGACACTGAAGCTTTCTTT. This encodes CASRNNRGDTEAFF.

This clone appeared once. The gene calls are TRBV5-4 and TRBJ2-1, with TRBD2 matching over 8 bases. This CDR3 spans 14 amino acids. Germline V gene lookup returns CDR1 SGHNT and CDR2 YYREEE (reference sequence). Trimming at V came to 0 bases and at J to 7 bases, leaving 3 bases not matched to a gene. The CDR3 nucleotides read TGTGCCAGCAGCTTGGGATCTAGCGGGAATGAGCAGTTCTTC. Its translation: CASSLGSSGNEQFF. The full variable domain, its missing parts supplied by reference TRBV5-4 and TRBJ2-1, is ETGVTQSPTHLIKTRGQQVTLRCSSQSGHNTVSWYQQALGQGPQFIFQYYREEENGRGNFPPRFSGLQFPNYSSELNVNALELDDSALYLCASSLGSSGNEQFFGPGTRLTVL.

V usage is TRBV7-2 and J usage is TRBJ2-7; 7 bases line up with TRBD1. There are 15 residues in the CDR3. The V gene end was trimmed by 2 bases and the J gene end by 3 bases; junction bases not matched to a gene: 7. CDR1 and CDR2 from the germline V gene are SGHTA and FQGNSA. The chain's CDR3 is CASSLRQGFLYEQYF. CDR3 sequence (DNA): TGTGCCAGCAGCTTAAGACAGGGATTCCTCTACGAGCAGTACTTC.

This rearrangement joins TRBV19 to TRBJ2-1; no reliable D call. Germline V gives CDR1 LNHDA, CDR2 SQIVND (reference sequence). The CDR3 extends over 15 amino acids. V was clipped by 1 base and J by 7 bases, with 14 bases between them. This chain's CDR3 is CASSIGPARSNEQFF. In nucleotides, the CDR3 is TGTGCCAGTAGTATAGGCCCCGCCCGGTCGAATGAGCAGTTCTTC.

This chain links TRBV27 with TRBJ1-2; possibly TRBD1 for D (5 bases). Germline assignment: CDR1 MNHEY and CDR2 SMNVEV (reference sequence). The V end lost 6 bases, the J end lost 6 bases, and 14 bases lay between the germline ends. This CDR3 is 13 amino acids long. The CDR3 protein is CASSWGPNNGYTF. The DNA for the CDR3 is TGTGCCAGCAGCTGGGGCCCGAACAATGGCTACACCTTC.

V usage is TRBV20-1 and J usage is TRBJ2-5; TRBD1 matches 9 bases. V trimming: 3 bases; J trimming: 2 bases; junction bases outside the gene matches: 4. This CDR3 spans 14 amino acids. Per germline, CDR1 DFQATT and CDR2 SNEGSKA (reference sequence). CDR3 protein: CSASSGQGQETQYF. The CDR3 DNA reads TGCAGTGCTAGTTCTGGACAGGGGCAAGAGACCCAGTACTTC.

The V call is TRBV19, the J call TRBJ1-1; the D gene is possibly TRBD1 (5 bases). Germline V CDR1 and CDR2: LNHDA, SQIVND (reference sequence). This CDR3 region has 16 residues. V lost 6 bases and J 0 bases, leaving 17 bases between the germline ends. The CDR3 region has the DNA TGTGCCAGTAGGTATTCGGGACTAGCGGTGAACACTGAAGCTTTCTTT. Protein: CASRYSGLAVNTEAFF.

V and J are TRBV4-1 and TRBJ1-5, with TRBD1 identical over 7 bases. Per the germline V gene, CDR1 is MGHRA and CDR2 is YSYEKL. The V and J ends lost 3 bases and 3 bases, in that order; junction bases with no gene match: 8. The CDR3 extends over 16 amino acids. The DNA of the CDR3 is TGCGCCAGCAGCCAGGAACTGACAGGGCTCAATCAGCCCCAGCATTTT. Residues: CASSQELTGLNQPQHF.

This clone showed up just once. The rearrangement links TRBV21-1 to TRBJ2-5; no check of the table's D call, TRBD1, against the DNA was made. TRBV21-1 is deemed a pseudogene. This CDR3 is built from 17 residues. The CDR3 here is CASSKGANRDAEETQYF. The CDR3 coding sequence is TGTGCCAGCAGCAAAGGAGCGAACAGGGATGCGGAAGAGACCCAGTACTTC.

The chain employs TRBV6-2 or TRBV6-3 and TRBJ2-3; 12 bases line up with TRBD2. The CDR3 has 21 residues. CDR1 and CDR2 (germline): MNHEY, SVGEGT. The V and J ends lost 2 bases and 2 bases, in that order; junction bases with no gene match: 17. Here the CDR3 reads CASSYPFLAGGGRSYTDTQYF. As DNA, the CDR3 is TGTGCCAGCAGTTACCCCTTTCTAGCGGGAGGGGGGCGTTCTTACACAGATACGCAGTATTTT.

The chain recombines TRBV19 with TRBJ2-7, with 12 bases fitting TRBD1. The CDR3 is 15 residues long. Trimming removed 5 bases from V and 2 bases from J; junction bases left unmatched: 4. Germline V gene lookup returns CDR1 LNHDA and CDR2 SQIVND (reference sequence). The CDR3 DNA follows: TGTGCCAGTAGTGACCGGGACAGGGGGCCCTACGAGCAGTACTTC. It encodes CASSDRDRGPYEQYF.

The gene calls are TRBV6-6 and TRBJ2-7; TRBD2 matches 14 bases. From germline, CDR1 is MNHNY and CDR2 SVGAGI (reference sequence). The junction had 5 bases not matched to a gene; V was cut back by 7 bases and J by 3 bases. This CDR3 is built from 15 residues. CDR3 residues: CASNDGTSGSYEQYV. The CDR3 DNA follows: TGTGCCAGCAACGATGGGACTAGCGGGAGCTACGAGCAGTACGTC.

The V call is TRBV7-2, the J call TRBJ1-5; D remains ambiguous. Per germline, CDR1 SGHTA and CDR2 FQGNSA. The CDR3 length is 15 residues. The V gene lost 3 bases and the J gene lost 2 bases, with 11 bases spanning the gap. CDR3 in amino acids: CASSLEGTGNQPQHF. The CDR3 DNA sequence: TGTGCCAGCAGCTTGGAGGGAACGGGCAATCAGCCCCAGCATTTT.

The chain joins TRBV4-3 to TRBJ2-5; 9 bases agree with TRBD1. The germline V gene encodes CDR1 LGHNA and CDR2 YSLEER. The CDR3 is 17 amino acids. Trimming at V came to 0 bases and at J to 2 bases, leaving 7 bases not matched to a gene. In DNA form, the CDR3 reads TGCGCCAGCAGCCAAGATTCTAGACAGGGGGGGCAAGAGACCCAGTACTTC. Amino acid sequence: CASSQDSRQGGQETQYF.

The CDR3 DNA follows: TGTGCCAGCAGCGGGGTTTTCAGCGCCGGGGGCACTGAAGCTTTCTTT. It codes for CASSGVFSAGGTEAFF. The chain is built from TRBV25-1 and TRBJ1-1; a possible D gene is TRBD1 (5 bases). Between the trimmed V and J ends, which lost 6 bases and 4 bases, there was a span of 21 bases. CDR1 is MGHDK, CDR2 SYGVNS, per germline. The CDR3 runs 16 residues.

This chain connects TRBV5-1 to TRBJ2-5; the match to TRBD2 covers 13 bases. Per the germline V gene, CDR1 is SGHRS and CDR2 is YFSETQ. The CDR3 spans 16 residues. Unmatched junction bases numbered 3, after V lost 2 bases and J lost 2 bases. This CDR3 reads CASSLQLAGGQETQYF. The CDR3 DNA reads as TGCGCCAGCAGCTTACAACTAGCGGGGGGGCAAGAGACCCAGTACTTC.

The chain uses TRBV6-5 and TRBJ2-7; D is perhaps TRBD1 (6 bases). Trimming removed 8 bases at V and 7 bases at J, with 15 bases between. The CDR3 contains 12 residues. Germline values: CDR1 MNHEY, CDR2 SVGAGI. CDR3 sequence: CASRTVAGEQYV. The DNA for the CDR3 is TGTGCCAGCCGGACAGTGGCTGGTGAGCAGTACGTC.

The CDR3 DNA reads as TGTGCCAGCAGTTACACCCTTAGCGGAGATTCACCCCTCCACTTT. It specifies CASSYTLSGDSPLHF. This chain links TRBV6-5 with TRBJ1-6; no definite D call. Germline loops: CDR1 MNHEY, CDR2 SVGAGI. This CDR3 contains 15 residues. The ends were cut back, 2 bases at V and 8 bases at J, with 13 bases in the middle.

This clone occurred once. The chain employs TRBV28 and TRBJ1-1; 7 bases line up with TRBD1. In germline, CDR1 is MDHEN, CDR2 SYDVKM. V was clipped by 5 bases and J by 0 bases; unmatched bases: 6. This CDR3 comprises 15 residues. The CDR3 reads CASSTPGQMNTEAFF. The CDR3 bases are TGTGCCAGCAGTACACCGGGACAGATGAACACTGAAGCTTTCTTT.